This TCR beta chain was sequenced during a study of shared clonotypes between healthy human individuals. Points from the study as a whole: Naive subsets generally exceeded memory subsets in estimated richness.

In the case of this clone: Its antigen is unknown. The same CDR3 can be traced to other DNA sequences in this sample.

The germline V gene encodes CDR1 LNHDA and CDR2 SQIVND (reference sequence). The CDR3 spans 11 residues. Between the trimmed V and J ends, which lost 9 bases and 1 base, there was a span of 6 bases. Profiling relied on immunoSEQ multiplex PCR, and the TCRdb table lists in-frame clones only, not all of them. Of under 2.5 million clones in the sample, approximately 90% were seen once. Every donor, a Caucasian adult, lived in Nashville, Tennessee. This chain uses TRBV19 with TRBJ1-1; no definite D call. The sequence derives from a man between 18 and 35 years old in good health. Some clones in this sample may be carry-over from other donors' samples. The sample taken for sequencing was naive CD4+ T cells from PBMCs. As to subset: CD45RA+ positively selected. CDR3 coding DNA: TGTGCCAGCCGGGAGAACACTGAAGCTTTCTTT. Protein product: CASRENTEAFF.